These 21 T cell receptor beta chains came from one sample sequenced in a study of cytomegalovirus exposure and HLA in healthy donors. It was with 60 Vbeta and 13 Jbeta primers that the PCR ran. Some clones are missing from TCRdb's copy, which holds only in-frame ones; the method was immunoSEQ multiplex PCR. This sample's table has just over 150,000 clones. The sequenced material came from PBMCs. The receptor source for this set is a man aged 25-45 years in good health and CMV-seronegative.

This chain links TRBV19 with TRBJ2-1; no reliable D call. Trimming left V 3 bases short and J 4 bases short, with 7 bases between. This CDR3 spans 13 amino acids. The germline V gene has CDR1 LNHDA and CDR2 SQIVND (reference sequence). CDR3: CASSIRVYNEQFF. CDR3 coding DNA: TGTGCCAGTAGTATCCGGGTTTACAATGAGCAGTTCTTC.

The chain uses TRBV19 and TRBJ2-5; 8 nucleotides align to TRBD1. CDR1 is LNHDA and CDR2 is SQIVND in the germline V gene (reference sequence). The trim removed 2 bases at V and 7 bases at J, leaving 12 bases unmatched. The length of the CDR3 is 16 residues. This CDR3 reads CASSITWAGGAGTQYF. The CDR3 DNA is TGTGCCAGTAGTATAACCTGGGCAGGGGGCGCAGGGACCCAGTACTTC. Using reference TRBV19 and TRBJ2-5 for the parts outside the CDR3, the full variable domain is DGGITQSPKYLFRKEGQNVTLSCEQNLNHDAMYWYRQDPGQGLRLIYYSQIVNDFQKGDIAEGYSVSREKKESFPLTVTSAQKNPTAFYLCASSITWAGGAGTQYFGPGTRLLVL.

The chain recombines TRBV10-2 with TRBJ2-2; 7 bases are shared with TRBD1. Germline V gene data show CDR1 as WSHSY and CDR2 as SAAADI. V lost 7 bases and J lost 7; bases outside the gene matches: 9. The CDR3 length is 14 residues. CDR3 sequence reads: CASINRGVHGELFF. CDR3 DNA: TGCGCCAGCATTAACAGGGGAGTTCACGGGGAGCTGTTTTTT.

The J gene is TRBJ1-5, the V gene TRBV28, with no clear D. From germline, CDR1 is MDHEN and CDR2 SYDVKM. CDR3 length: 16 residues. V was pared by 3 bases and J by 7 bases, with 19 bases between. Here the CDR3 reads CASSLVQDSAGQPQHF. The CDR3, as DNA: TGTGCCAGCAGTTTGGTTCAGGACTCGGCGGGGCAGCCCCAGCATTTT. Full variable domain (outside the CDR3, taken from reference TRBV28 and TRBJ1-5): DVKVTQSSRYLVKRTGEKVFLECVQDMDHENMFWYRQDPGLGLRLIYFSYDVKMKEKGDIPEGYSVSREKKERFSLILESASTNQTSMYLCASSLVQDSAGQPQHFGDGTRLSIL.

This chain joins TRBV9 and TRBJ2-5, with 7 nucleotides matching TRBD2. The germline gives CDR1 SGDLS, CDR2 YYNGEE. Trimming took 4 bases from V and 4 from J; bases not matched to a gene: 7. The CDR3 sequence is 14 residues long. CDR3: CASSFGRGRETQYF. The CDR3 coding sequence is TGTGCCAGCAGCTTTGGGAGGGGACGAGAGACCCAGTACTTC.

This chain joins TRBV18 and TRBJ1-2; TRBD1 matches at 9 bases. The CDR3 consists of 14 residues. V dropped 5 bases and J dropped 2; count of bases not matched to a gene: 3. Per germline, CDR1 KGHSH and CDR2 LQKENI. This CDR3 is CASSDTGGNYGYTF. The CDR3 nucleotides read TGTGCCAGCTCAGACACAGGGGGCAACTATGGCTACACCTTC.

The chain carries TRBV7-2 and TRBJ2-4; 7 bases fit TRBD1. The CDR3 contains 13 residues. Trimming removed 4 bases from V and 7 bases from J; junction bases left unmatched: 4. Germline CDR1 reads SGHTA; CDR2 reads FQGNSA. The CDR3 DNA sequence: TGTGCCAGCAGCTCGGACAGGAGTAACATTCAGTACTTC. This codes for CASSSDRSNIQYF.

The V and J genes are TRBV5-1 and TRBJ2-7; D might be TRBD1 (6 bases). The CDR3 is 15 residues long. Germline CDR1 is SGHRS and CDR2 is YFSETQ. V dropped 0 bases and J dropped 5 bases, with 15 bases sitting between them. CDR3 sequence reads: CASSLEDRGKNEQYF. CDR3 sequence (DNA): TGCGCCAGCAGCTTGGAGGATAGGGGGAAAAACGAGCAGTACTTC. Supplemented by reference TRBV5-1 and TRBJ2-7, the full variable domain reads KAGVTQTPRYLIKTRGQQVTLSCSPISGHRSVSWYQQTPGQGLQFLFEYFSETQRNKGNFPGRFSGRQFSNSRSEMNVSTLELGDSALYLCASSLEDRGKNEQYFGPGTRLTVT.

The chain has TRBV5-4 and TRBJ2-1; 11 nucleotides line up with TRBD2. The trim removed 2 bases at V and 8 bases at J, leaving 6 bases unmatched. Germline V CDR1 and CDR2: SGHNT, YYREEE (reference sequence). This CDR3 region has 15 residues. CDR3 bases: TGTGCCAGCAGCTTACGGACTAGCGGGCAGGATGAGCAGTTCTTC. It translates to CASSLRTSGQDEQFF.

The V and J genes are TRBV6-5 and TRBJ2-7; a possible D gene is TRBD2 (5 bases). The ends were cut back, 4 bases at V and 1 base at J, with 17 bases in the middle. This CDR3 region has 16 residues. Per germline, CDR1 MNHEY and CDR2 SVGAGI. CDR3: CASSSYQRYPSYEQYF. The DNA of the CDR3 is TGTGCCAGCAGTTCTTATCAGCGGTACCCTTCCTACGAGCAGTACTTC.

CDR3 nucleotide sequence: TGCGCCAGCAGCCAACCCGGGTACGAGCAGTACTTC. Protein product: CASSQPGYEQYF. This chain connects TRBV4-1 to TRBJ2-7; D unresolved. This CDR3 has 12 amino acids. V was pared by 2 bases and J by 4 bases, with 6 bases between. Germline assignment: CDR1 MGHRA and CDR2 YSYEKL.

CDR3 DNA: TGTGCCAGCAGTCTTAAGGGCCTTCTGGACAGTCCCGGGGACACCGGGGAGCTGTTTTTT. Amino acids: CASSLKGLLDSPGDTGELFF. The rearrangement joins TRBV27 to TRBJ2-2, with D perhaps TRBD1 (6 bases). Germline V gene lookup returns CDR1 MNHEY and CDR2 SMNVEV (reference sequence). The CDR3 runs 20 residues. Trimming removed 5 bases from V and 3 bases from J, with 28 bases in between.

This chain connects TRBV7-9 to TRBJ1-5; no firm D call. The CDR3 covers 12 residues. With 8 bases removed from V and 4 bases from J, the gap between germline ends came to 9 bases. CDR1 is SEHNR, CDR2 FQNEAQ, per germline (reference sequence). The chain's CDR3 is CASGLWNQPQHF. The DNA of the CDR3 is TGTGCCAGCGGCCTGTGGAATCAGCCCCAGCATTTT.

The chain carries TRBV11-2 and TRBJ2-5, with D maybe TRBD2 (6 bases). The V end was cut by 1 base, the J end by 4 bases, with 19 bases between. CDR3 length: 17 residues. Germline CDR1 SGHAT, CDR2 FQNNGV. As DNA, the CDR3 is TGTGCCAGCAGCTTAGCACTAGGAGGGCTCCATCGAGAGACCCAGTACTTC. As protein: CASSLALGGLHRETQYF.

This chain links TRBV29-1 with TRBJ2-6; possible D gene TRBD2, 5 bases. The germline gives CDR1 SQVTM, CDR2 ANQGSEA. This CDR3 comprises 16 residues. V gave up 4 bases and J gave up 0 bases, with 13 bases separating them. This chain's CDR3 is CSVGVGAISGANVLTF. The CDR3 nucleotides read TGCAGCGTTGGCGTGGGAGCGATCTCTGGGGCCAACGTCCTGACTTTC.

This sequence joins TRBV19 and TRBJ2-3; D possibly corresponds to TRBD2 (6 bases). Germline V gene data show CDR1 as LNHDA and CDR2 as SQIVND (reference sequence). Trimming left V 1 base short and J 0 bases short, with 14 bases between. The CDR3 is made up of 17 amino acids. DNA of the CDR3: TGTGCCAGTAGTATAGTGATCGGGAGCGGGAGCACAGATACGCAGTATTTT. Translation: CASSIVIGSGSTDTQYF.

The chain links TRBV2 to TRBJ1-1, with TRBD1 matching over 8 bases. The CDR3 runs 15 residues. Germline assignment: CDR1 SNHLY and CDR2 FYNNEI. With V trimmed by 1 base and J by 0 bases, 1 base remained unmatched. The CDR3 reads CASSEGQGMNTEAFF. The CDR3 bases are TGTGCCAGCAGTGAAGGACAGGGGATGAACACTGAAGCTTTCTTT.

The J gene is TRBJ2-5, the V gene TRBV4-2; 11 bases are a match to TRBD2. The end of the DNA is better explained by TRBJ2-7, so the J call may be wrong. CDR1 and CDR2 (germline): LGHNA, YNFKEQ. The CDR3 consists of 19 residues. The CDR3 sequence is CASSQDLGTSGGYVYEQYF. Written as DNA, the CDR3 is TGTGCCAGCAGCCAAGATCTGGGAACTAGCGGGGGATACGTCTACGAGCAGTACTTC.

V usage is TRBV18 and J usage is TRBJ2-3, with TRBD2 identical over 9 bases. Germline CDR1 and CDR2: KGHSH and LQKENI. This CDR3 region has 16 residues. With V trimmed by 1 base and J by 6 bases, 8 bases remained unmatched. The chain's CDR3 is CASSPLLAGESDTQYF. The CDR3 nucleotides are TGTGCCAGCTCACCACTTTTAGCGGGAGAATCGGATACGCAGTATTTT.

The gene calls are TRBV2 and TRBJ1-5; unclear D gene. The V end lost 4 bases, the J end lost 4 bases, and 5 bases lay between the germline ends. From germline, CDR1 is SNHLY and CDR2 FYNNEI. The CDR3 spans 12 residues. The CDR3 loop reads CASSGQNQPQHF. Here the CDR3 DNA reads TGTGCCAGCAGTGGGCAAAATCAGCCCCAGCATTTT.

The gene calls are TRBV28 and TRBJ1-2; 8 bases agree with TRBD1. CDR3 size: 15 residues. The trim removed 4 bases at V and 3 bases at J, leaving 7 bases unmatched. Germline lookup yields CDR1 MDHEN and CDR2 SYDVKM. The CDR3 loop reads CASSWAGTGYYGYTF. The DNA for the CDR3 is TGTGCCAGCAGTTGGGCCGGGACAGGATACTATGGCTACACCTTC.